Listed below are T cell receptor beta chains from one sample, sequenced in a study of T cells in Graves' hyperthyroidism and ophthalmopathy. TCRdb fed the multiplex PCR reads into MiXCR, producing one record per CDR3 protein. The top ten hold approximately 7.4% of the sample, which has roughly 630,000 distinct CDR3 sequences, around a sixth seen once. The source material was blood. Every receptor here comes from a woman under 40 with Graves' hyperthyroidism. Both conserved end residues are part of each CDR3. Fields, in order: J gene, clone size, V gene, D gene, CDR3 protein, CDR3 DNA. The D gene is left open where the match is weak. Not all rows give a size; the values are once, few, many and, for expanded clones, a class.

j_gene: TRBJ2-5
abundance: many
v_gene: TRBV7-2
d_gene: .
CDR3aa: CASSLGSGAWETQYF
CDR3nt: TGTGCCAGCAGCTTAGGTTCGGGGGCATGGGAGACCCAGTACTTC

j_gene: TRBJ2-5
abundance: many
v_gene: TRBV11-2
d_gene: TRBD1
CDR3aa: CASSLPAGTGTRLLSETQYF
CDR3nt: TGTGCCAGCAGCTTACCCGCCGGGACAGGGACCCGCCTGCTGTCAGAGACCCAGTACTTC

j_gene: TRBJ2-5
abundance: many
v_gene: TRBV2
d_gene: .
CDR3aa: CASKGIGLVGGETQYF
CDR3nt: TGTGCCAGCAAAGGGATTGGACTAGTAGGGGGAGAGACCCAGTACTTC

j_gene: TRBJ1-1
abundance: many
v_gene: TRBV3-1
d_gene: .
CDR3aa: CASSERPVGGLVLNTEAFF
CDR3nt: TGTGCCAGCAGCGAGAGACCCGTCGGGGGGTTAGTTTTGAACACTGAAGCTTTCTTT

j_gene: TRBJ1-2
abundance: few
v_gene: TRBV10-3
d_gene: .
CDR3aa: CAISELEGRTNYGYTF
CDR3nt: TGTGCCATCAGTGAGCTTGAGGGGCGCACTAACTATGGCTACACCTTC

j_gene: TRBJ1-1
abundance: many
v_gene: TRBV6-1
d_gene: TRBD1
CDR3aa: CASSQGALGTEAFF
CDR3nt: TGTGCCAGCAGTCAGGGGGCTCTGGGCACTGAAGCTTTCTTT

j_gene: TRBJ1-5
abundance: many
v_gene: TRBV30
d_gene: TRBD1
CDR3aa: CAWSARTGVDQPQHF
CDR3nt: TGTGCCTGGAGTGCCCGGACAGGGGTCGACCAGCCCCAGCATTTT

j_gene: TRBJ2-5
abundance: .
v_gene: TRBV15
d_gene: .
CDR3aa: CATSRGDGETQYF
CDR3nt: TGTGCCACCAGCAGAGGGGACGGGGAGACCCAGTACTTC

j_gene: TRBJ2-3
abundance: many
v_gene: TRBV7-3
d_gene: TRBD2
CDR3aa: CASSLKGLAVTDTQYF
CDR3nt: TGTGCCAGCAGCTTAAAGGGACTAGCGGTTACAGATACGCAGTATTTT

j_gene: TRBJ1-5
abundance: many
v_gene: TRBV6-1
d_gene: .
CDR3aa: CASSEEGESQPQHF
CDR3nt: TGTGCCAGCAGTGAAGAAGGCGAATCTCAGCCCCAGCATTTT

j_gene: TRBJ2-2
abundance: many
v_gene: TRBV5-1
d_gene: .
CDR3aa: CASSLGGPGELFF
CDR3nt: TGCGCCAGCAGCTTGGGAGGCCCCGGGGAGCTGTTTTTT

j_gene: TRBJ2-7
abundance: few
v_gene: TRBV4-1
d_gene: TRBD2
CDR3aa: CASSGRASGSLRLTEQYF
CDR3nt: TGCGCCAGCAGCGGGCGGGCTAGCGGGAGTCTCCGTCTAACCGAGCAGTACTTC

j_gene: TRBJ2-7
abundance: .
v_gene: TRBV7-9
d_gene: TRBD2
CDR3aa: CASSQRVLAGTYEQYF
CDR3nt: TGCGCCAGCAGCCAAAGGGTACTAGCGGGAACCTACGAGCAGTACTTC

j_gene: TRBJ2-7
abundance: many
v_gene: TRBV20-1
d_gene: TRBD2
CDR3aa: CSARDGRVYEQYF
CDR3nt: TGCAGTGCTAGAGACGGGAGGGTCTACGAGCAGTACTTC

j_gene: TRBJ1-2
abundance: .
v_gene: TRBV7-9
d_gene: TRBD1
CDR3aa: CASSLAFGQAYGYTF
CDR3nt: TGTGCCAGCAGCTTAGCCTTCGGACAGGCCTATGGCTACACCTTC

j_gene: TRBJ1-5
abundance: many
v_gene: TRBV4-1
d_gene: .
CDR3aa: CASSQDGNSNQPQHF
CDR3nt: TGCGCCAGCAGCCAAGACGGAAATAGCAATCAGCCCCAGCATTTT

j_gene: TRBJ1-5
abundance: .
v_gene: TRBV6-1
d_gene: .
CDR3aa: CASQRVGQPQHF
CDR3nt: TGTGCCAGCCAACGGGTGGGTCAGCCCCAGCATTTT

j_gene: TRBJ1-1
abundance: many
v_gene: TRBV30
d_gene: .
CDR3aa: CAWSVQRGIKAFF
CDR3nt: TGTGCCTGGAGTGTACAGAGAGGGATTAAAGCTTTCTTT

j_gene: TRBJ2-1
abundance: many
v_gene: TRBV4-3
d_gene: .
CDR3aa: CASSQDWAHNEQFF
CDR3nt: TGCGCCAGCAGCCAAGATTGGGCCCACAATGAGCAGTTCTTC

j_gene: TRBJ2-3
abundance: many
v_gene: TRBV7-2
d_gene: TRBD2
CDR3aa: CASSGSLAGLAQYF
CDR3nt: TGTGCCAGCAGCGGATCACTAGCGGGATTGGCGCAGTATTTT

j_gene: TRBJ2-1
abundance: few
v_gene: TRBV20-1
d_gene: TRBD1
CDR3aa: CSATGTGGGYNEQFF
CDR3nt: TGCAGTGCCACCGGGACAGGGGGCGGATACAATGAGCAGTTCTTC

j_gene: TRBJ2-5
abundance: many
v_gene: TRBV2
d_gene: .
CDR3aa: CASSERETQYF
CDR3nt: TGTGCCAGCAGTGAAAGGGAGACCCAGTACTTC

j_gene: TRBJ2-2
abundance: few
v_gene: TRBV7-3
d_gene: TRBD2
CDR3aa: CASSLYRGSGTGELFF
CDR3nt: TGTGCCAGCAGCTTATATCGCGGGAGTGGAACCGGGGAGCTGTTTTTT

j_gene: TRBJ2-3
abundance: .
v_gene: TRBV7-9
d_gene: .
CDR3aa: CASSQDFPGTDTQYF
CDR3nt: TGTGCCAGCAGCCAAGATTTTCCAGGCACAGATACGCAGTATTTT

j_gene: TRBJ2-7
abundance: many
v_gene: TRBV5-1
d_gene: TRBD1
CDR3aa: CASTPGQGEQYF
CDR3nt: TGCGCCAGCACCCCAGGACAGGGTGAGCAGTACTTC

j_gene: TRBJ2-7
abundance: many
v_gene: TRBV20-1
d_gene: .
CDR3aa: CSARVKGHEQYF
CDR3nt: TGCAGTGCTAGAGTGAAGGGTCACGAGCAGTACTTC

j_gene: TRBJ2-3
abundance: many
v_gene: TRBV15
d_gene: TRBD2
CDR3aa: CATSSGTTDTQYF
CDR3nt: TGTGCCACCTCCAGCGGGACGACAGATACGCAGTATTTT

j_gene: TRBJ2-3
abundance: .
v_gene: TRBV6-1
d_gene: TRBD2
CDR3aa: CASSPTSGREGLADTQYF
CDR3nt: TGTGCCAGCTCACCTACTTCGGGGAGGGAGGGCCTTGCGGATACGCAGTATTTT